Following are 20 T cell receptor beta chains from one sample sequenced in a study of cytomegalovirus exposure and HLA in healthy donors. PCR used 60 Vbeta primers and 13 Jbeta primers. TCRdb keeps only in-frame clones here, not all; method: immunoSEQ multiplex PCR. The table has over 130,000 clones, 75% to 90% seen once. The source material was PBMCs. These receptors were collected from a female donor in good health and CMV-seronegative.

The sample holds a few counts of this clone. The V call is TRBV29-1, the J call TRBJ2-3; possible D gene TRBD1, 5 bases. V lost 7 bases and J lost 2, with 10 bases in between. Germline CDR1 SQVTM, CDR2 ANQGSEA. The CDR3 has 12 residues. CDR3 region: CSALTDTDTQYF. The DNA of the CDR3 is TGCAGCGCTCTGACAGACACAGATACGCAGTATTTT.

The chain carries TRBV13 and TRBJ2-1; 8 bases align to TRBD2. J was trimmed by 8 bases and V by 5 bases; bases with no gene match: 5. CDR3 length: 13 residues. Germline V gene sequence: CDR1 PRHDT, CDR2 FYEKMQ (reference sequence). The CDR3 reads CASSPGGSDEQFF. In DNA form, the CDR3 reads TGTGCCAGCAGCCCGGGGGGGAGCGATGAGCAGTTCTTC.

This chain uses TRBV5-1 with TRBJ2-3, with a weak D call TRBD2 (6 bases). Between the trimmed V and J ends, which lost 1 base and 2 bases, there was a span of 8 bases. The CDR3 has 14 residues. Per the germline V gene, CDR1 is SGHRS and CDR2 is YFSETQ. In DNA form, the CDR3 reads TGCGCCAGCAGCTTGACGGGACTCACAGATACGCAGTATTTT. It specifies CASSLTGLTDTQYF. Combining the CDR3 with reference TRBV5-1 and TRBJ2-3 gives the whole variable domain KAGVTQTPRYLIKTRGQQVTLSCSPISGHRSVSWYQQTPGQGLQFLFEYFSETQRNKGNFPGRFSGRQFSNSRSEMNVSTLELGDSALYLCASSLTGLTDTQYFGPGTRLTVL.

This chain joins TRBV4-2 and TRBJ2-5, with a weak D call TRBD1 (5 bases). Trimming took 3 bases from V and 0 from J, leaving 14 bases between them. Germline V gene sequence: CDR1 LGHNA, CDR2 YNFKEQ. This CDR3 has 16 residues. CDR3 region: CASSQGLGLDQETQYF. CDR3 in DNA: TGTGCCAGCAGCCAGGGGTTGGGGCTGGACCAAGAGACCCAGTACTTC.

The genes are TRBV29-1 and TRBJ2-7, with TRBD1 matching 7 bases. The germline CDR1 and CDR2 sequences are SQVTM and ANQGSEA. After removal of 8 bases from V and 1 base from J, the junction contained 5 bases not matched to a gene. CDR3 length: 12 amino acids. The CDR3 sequence is CSYLTGSYEQYF. The CDR3 DNA sequence: TGCAGCTACCTGACAGGGTCCTACGAGCAGTACTTC.

The J gene is TRBJ2-7, the V gene TRBV5-1; D might be TRBD1 (6 bases). This CDR3 contains 13 residues. Trimming pared 3 bases from V and 0 bases from J, leaving 7 bases between. The germline V gene has CDR1 SGHRS and CDR2 YFSETQ. CDR3 DNA sequence: TGCGCCAGCAGCTGGGACAACTCCTACGAGCAGTACTTC. Translating it yields CASSWDNSYEQYF.

In its sample, this clone was seen once. The V and J genes are TRBV10-3 and TRBJ2-7; 8 bases are shared with TRBD1. Trimming at V came to 10 bases and at J to 5 bases, leaving 10 bases not matched to a gene. The germline V gene has CDR1 ENHRY and CDR2 SYGVKD. The CDR3 consists of 13 residues. This chain's CDR3 is CATGRQGANEQYF. The CDR3 DNA reads as TGTGCCACCGGCCGGCAGGGGGCCAACGAGCAGTACTTC.

The chain has TRBV19 and TRBJ1-2, with TRBD1 matching 8 bases. The germline CDR1 and CDR2 sequences are LNHDA and SQIVND (reference sequence). The CDR3 is 14 amino acids. V gave up 4 bases and J gave up 5 bases; unmatched junction bases: 6. The DNA for the CDR3 is TGTGCCAGTAGTAGGGACACAGGGGGATATGGCTACACCTTC. Protein: CASSRDTGGYGYTF.

CDR3 protein: CASSFGQSYEQYF. The DNA for the CDR3 is TGTGCCAGCAGCTTTGGACAGTCCTACGAGCAGTACTTC. This chain uses TRBV5-8 with TRBJ2-5; D may be TRBD1 (6 bases). The J call is doubtful: the DNA matches TRBJ2-7 better. This CDR3 has 13 residues. Germline V gene data show CDR1 as SGHTS and CDR2 as YDEGEE.

V gene TRBV19 combines with J gene TRBJ1-2; D not resolved. The V end was cut by 2 bases, the J end by 3 bases, with 13 bases between. The CDR3 length is 15 residues. Germline V lookup: CDR1 LNHDA, CDR2 SQIVND (reference sequence). CDR3 nucleotides: TGTGCCAGTAGTATAACCCGTCCTGAGGACTATGGCTACACCTTC. It yields the protein CASSITRPEDYGYTF.

The chain couples TRBV4-1 to TRBJ2-7; TRBD2 matches 10 bases. CDR1 and CDR2 from the germline V gene are MGHRA and YSYEKL. The CDR3 runs to 16 residues. The J segment lost 0 bases and the V segment lost 1 base, leaving 3 bases of the junction unmatched. Here the CDR3 reads CASSQGLAGASYEQYF. CDR3 DNA: TGCGCCAGCAGCCAAGGTCTAGCGGGAGCCTCCTACGAGCAGTACTTC.

The V call is TRBV7-3, the J call TRBJ2-2; no clear D gene. The CDR3 consists of 15 residues. CDR1 and CDR2 (germline): SGHTA, FQGTGA. The V and J ends lost 2 bases and 0 bases respectively, with 7 bases between them. The DNA of the CDR3 is TGTGCCAGCAGCTTACGCGGAGCGAACACCGGGGAGCTGTTTTTT. Protein product: CASSLRGANTGELFF.

The rearrangement links TRBV4-1 to TRBJ2-7; D perhaps matches TRBD1 (6 bases). This CDR3 has 17 residues. Per the germline V gene, CDR1 is MGHRA and CDR2 is YSYEKL. The V gene lost 2 bases and the J gene lost 2 bases, with 19 bases spanning the gap. CDR3 nucleotide sequence: TGCGCCAGCAGCCAAATTTATGCAGGGGACCCGCCCTACGAGCAGTACTTC. Translating gives CASSQIYAGDPPYEQYF.

The gene calls are TRBV6-5 and TRBJ2-7; possibly TRBD1 for D (5 bases). V dropped 0 bases and J dropped 1 base, with 10 bases sitting between them. This CDR3 is 15 amino acids long. The germline V gene has CDR1 MNHEY and CDR2 SVGAGI. The CDR3 DNA reads as TGTGCCAGCAGTTACTCAGACAGACCGTCCTACGAGCAGTACTTC. Translation gives CASSYSDRPSYEQYF.

The genes are TRBV2 and TRBJ2-1, with a possible D match to TRBD1 (5 bases). The CDR3 runs 13 residues. Germline CDR1 reads SNHLY; CDR2 reads FYNNEI. Trimming cost V 6 bases and J 7 bases, with 13 bases left between them. CDR3 protein: CASRIGARNEQFF. The CDR3 DNA is TGTGCCAGCAGAATAGGGGCTCGAAATGAGCAGTTCTTC.

This chain links TRBV27 with TRBJ1-2; D is uncertain. V lost 6 bases to trimming and J lost 4 bases, with 9 bases between them. Germline values: CDR1 MNHEY, CDR2 SMNVEV (reference sequence). The CDR3 is 12 amino acids. In DNA form, the CDR3 reads TGTGCCAGCAGGTCAGGATTCTATGGCTACACCTTC. Translating it yields CASRSGFYGYTF.

The chain combines TRBV12-5 with TRBJ2-3; 9 bases map to TRBD2. Germline trimming cut 0 bases from V and 2 bases from J; bases unmatched to any gene: 6. Germline CDR1 and CDR2: LGHNT and FRNRAP. The CDR3 sequence is 17 residues long. This chain's CDR3 is CASGLVQGGRDTDTQYF. DNA for the CDR3: TGTGCTAGTGGTTTGGTACAGGGCGGGAGGGACACAGATACGCAGTATTTT. Looking up the rest from reference TRBV12-5 and TRBJ2-3 gives the full variable domain: DARVTQTPRHKVTEMGQEVTMRCQPILGHNTVFWYRQTMMQGLELLAYFRNRAPLDDSGMPKDRFSAEMPDATLATLKIQPSEPRDSAVYFCASGLVQGGRDTDTQYFGPGTRLTVL.

The chain couples TRBV2 to TRBJ1-1, with 8 bases matching TRBD1. Germline V CDR1 and CDR2: SNHLY, FYNNEI. V was pared by 4 bases and J by 4 bases, with 5 bases of the junction left unmatched. CDR3 length: 14 residues. The CDR3: CASSGLTGGTEAFF. The CDR3 DNA reads TGTGCCAGCAGTGGGCTTACAGGGGGCACTGAAGCTTTCTTT.

V and J are TRBV27 and TRBJ2-1; 9 positions agree with TRBD1. CDR3 length equals 14 residues. The V gene end was trimmed by 8 bases and the J gene end by 7 bases; junction bases not matched to a gene: 9. CDR1 and CDR2 from the germline V gene are MNHEY and SMNVEV (reference sequence). CDR3 loop: CASSRDRDMNEQFF. The CDR3, as DNA: TGTGCCAGCTCACGGGACAGGGATATGAATGAGCAGTTCTTC.

The V call is TRBV28, the J call TRBJ1-2, with TRBD1 identical over 8 bases. Germline V gives CDR1 MDHEN, CDR2 SYDVKM. Trimming removed 4 bases from V and 8 bases from J; junction bases left unmatched: 12. The CDR3 contains 15 residues. CDR3 amino acids: CASSSLTGVTGGYTF. The CDR3 bases are TGTGCCAGCAGTTCCCTGACAGGGGTAACGGGAGGCTACACCTTC.